The 20 T cell receptor beta chains below come from one sample, sequenced in a study of blood T cell repertoires in COVID-19. Only in-frame clones appear in the TCRdb table, and some are missing; sequencing was by immunoSEQ multiplex PCR. Among hundreds of thousands of clones listed, 80% to 85% were seen once. The sample taken for sequencing was peripheral blood. The origin of the receptors is a woman of 80 years or more with active or convalescent COVID-19.

Only one count was recorded for this clone. V and J are TRBV5-1 and TRBJ2-6; D is uncertain. The V gene lost 4 bases and the J gene lost 3 bases, with 11 bases spanning the gap. This CDR3 comprises 15 residues. Per the germline V gene, CDR1 is SGHRS and CDR2 is YFSETQ. The DNA of the CDR3 is TGCGCCAGCAGCGCCATCGCCAGTGGGGCCAACGTCCTGACTTTC. Protein product: CASSAIASGANVLTF.

This sequence joins TRBV7-8 and TRBJ2-5; 7 bases fit TRBD1. V was pared by 4 bases and J by 5 bases, with 4 bases of the junction left unmatched. This CDR3 is built from 13 residues. Per germline, CDR1 SGHVS and CDR2 FQNEAQ. CDR3 bases: TGTGCCAGCAGCTCGACAGGGTCTGAGACCCAGTACTTC. The encoded protein is CASSSTGSETQYF.

The chain carries TRBV2 and TRBJ2-7, with a weak D call TRBD1 (6 bases). The ends were cut back, 7 bases at V and 7 bases at J, with 14 bases in the middle. In germline, CDR1 is SNHLY, CDR2 FYNNEI. The CDR3 is 12 residues long. The CDR3 protein is CASTTGRWEQYF. In nucleotides, the CDR3 is TGTGCCAGCACCACAGGGAGATGGGAGCAGTACTTC. Complete variable domain (other parts from reference TRBV2 and TRBJ2-7): EPEVTQTPSHQVTQMGQEVILRCVPISNHLYFYWYRQILGQKVEFLVSFYNNEISEKSEIFDDQFSVERPDGSNFTLKIRSTKLEDSAMYFCASTTGRWEQYFGPGTRLTVT.

This chain connects TRBV5-1 to TRBJ2-5; tentative D call: TRBD2 (6 bases). CDR1 SGHRS and CDR2 YFSETQ come from the germline V gene. This CDR3 contains 12 residues. Trimming cost V 4 bases and J 5 bases, with 9 bases left between them. CDR3 sequence (DNA): TGCGCCAGCAGCGTTGGAGGGGAGACCCAGTACTTC. Protein sequence: CASSVGGETQYF.

With regard to this clone: The junction departs from germline at one end; a sequencing error may be responsible. This chain's CDR3 is CASTLYSSKMPVF. In nucleotides, the CDR3 is TGTGCCAGCACCCTTTATAGCTCGAAAATGCCGGTCTTC. This chain links TRBV7-2 with TRBJ2-1; no clear D. In germline, CDR1 is SGHTA, CDR2 FQGNSA. This CDR3 spans 13 amino acids.

V gene TRBV5-6 combines with J gene TRBJ2-2; D is possibly TRBD1 (5 bases). The V gene's germline CDR1 is SGHDT and CDR2 YYEEEE. The CDR3 sequence is 14 residues long. V lost 2 bases to trimming and J lost 4 bases, with 9 bases between them. CDR3 amino acids: CASSFGAGTGELFF. The CDR3 bases are TGTGCCAGCAGCTTTGGGGCCGGCACCGGGGAGCTGTTTTTT.

This sequence joins TRBV7-8 and TRBJ2-7; 9 nucleotides match TRBD1. Germline V gives CDR1 SGHVS, CDR2 FQNEAQ. The CDR3 covers 15 residues. The V and J ends lost 5 bases and 4 bases, in that order; junction bases with no gene match: 9. The CDR3 DNA reads TGTGCCAGCAGCCCGACAGGGGGAGGGTCGTACGAGCAGTACTTC. Protein sequence: CASSPTGGGSYEQYF.

V is TRBV5-4 and J is TRBJ1-2; D gene ambiguous. Germline V gene sequence: CDR1 SGHNT, CDR2 YYREEE (reference sequence). The CDR3 is made up of 12 amino acids. The germline V and J ends were trimmed by 7 bases and 3 bases, with 10 bases remaining between them. The CDR3 loop is CASRLRDYGYTF. Here the CDR3 DNA reads TGTGCCAGCCGACTACGGGACTATGGCTACACCTTC.

This sequence joins TRBV7-3 and TRBJ2-3, with 9 bases lining up with TRBD2. Germline trimming cut 2 bases from V and 2 bases from J; bases unmatched to any gene: 2. The CDR3 covers 15 residues. Germline CDR1 is SGHTA and CDR2 is FQGTGA. The CDR3 DNA is TGTGCCAGCAGCTTAGGACTAGCGTTCACAGATACGCAGTATTTT. Amino acids: CASSLGLAFTDTQYF.

For the CDR3, the DNA is TGTGCCAGCAGCTTGAACCTGGGACAGGGGGCGCCATCGGTTACTGAAGCTTTCTTT. Protein product: CASSLNLGQGAPSVTEAFF. The chain combines TRBV5-4 with TRBJ1-1, with 12 bases fitting TRBD1. The CDR3 has 19 residues. J lost 5 bases, V lost 1 base, and 15 bases had no gene match. Germline V gene data show CDR1 as SGHNT and CDR2 as YYREEE (reference sequence). The complete variable domain, with remaining parts taken from reference TRBV5-4 and TRBJ1-1, reads ETGVTQSPTHLIKTRGQQVTLRCSSQSGHNTVSWYQQALGQGPQFIFQYYREEENGRGNFPPRFSGLQFPNYSSELNVNALELDDSALYLCASSLNLGQGAPSVTEAFFGQGTRLTVV.

The chain has TRBV5-6 and TRBJ1-3; D is unresolved. CDR3 length equals 15 residues. Germline CDR1 and CDR2: SGHDT and YYEEEE. V lost 0 bases to trimming and J lost 4 bases, with 11 bases between them. The CDR3 DNA is TGTGCCAGCAGCTTGGGGCAAACGGAGGGAAACACCATATATTTT. Translating it yields CASSLGQTEGNTIYF.

This rearrangement joins TRBV6-5 to TRBJ2-5, with a possible D match to TRBD1 (5 bases). The CDR3 is 12 amino acids. Germline V lookup: CDR1 MNHEY, CDR2 SVGAGI. Trimming cost V 4 bases and J 4 bases, with 7 bases left between them. CDR3 DNA sequence: TGTGCCAGCAGTTTTCAGGGAGAGACCCAGTACTTC. This sequence encodes CASSFQGETQYF.

This clone was counted between two and nine times. The rearrangement uses TRBV30 and TRBJ1-5; TRBD1 might be the D (5 bases). The germline V gene has CDR1 GTSNPN and CDR2 SVGIG (reference sequence). CDR3 length: 15 amino acids. Trimming stripped 0 bases from V and 0 bases from J, with 9 bases between. Written as DNA, the CDR3 is TGTGCCTGGAGTGTAGGTAGGGGTAGCAATCAGCCCCAGCATTTT. Residues: CAWSVGRGSNQPQHF. Looking up the rest from reference TRBV30 and TRBJ1-5 gives the full variable domain: SQTIHQWPATLVQPVGSPLSLECTVEGTSNPNLYWYRQAAGRGLQLLFYSVGIGQISSEVPQNLSASRPQDRQFILSSKKLLLSDSGFYLCAWSVGRGSNQPQHFGDGTRLSIL.

This chain uses TRBV7-9 with TRBJ2-1, with TRBD1 matching over 7 bases. Germline V lookup: CDR1 SEHNR, CDR2 FQNEAQ (reference sequence). The V and J ends lost 3 bases and 10 bases, in that order; junction bases with no gene match: 6. CDR3 size: 13 residues. CDR3 in amino acids: CASSLQGVGEQFF. In DNA form, the CDR3 reads TGTGCCAGCAGCTTGCAGGGGGTTGGAGAGCAGTTCTTC.

The rearrangement uses TRBV9 and TRBJ2-2, with 10 bases fitting TRBD2. The CDR3 length is 19 residues. CDR1 is SGDLS and CDR2 is YYNGEE in the germline V gene. Trimming removed 0 bases from V and 5 bases from J; junction bases left unmatched: 13. The CDR3, as DNA: TGTGCCAGCAGCGTAGGGGACTTGGGGCTAGCGGGAGAAACCGGGGAGCTGTTTTTT. Its protein is CASSVGDLGLAGETGELFF.

The CDR3 spells CASSPQGIGYEQYF. Written as DNA, the CDR3 is TGCGCCAGCAGCCCACAGGGGATAGGCTACGAGCAGTACTTC. The V call is TRBV5-1, the J call TRBJ2-7; TRBD1 matches at 7 bases. Germline V CDR1 and CDR2: SGHRS, YFSETQ. V lost 4 bases to trimming and J lost 3 bases; unmatched junction nucleotides: 7. This CDR3 has 14 residues.

V is TRBV6-5 and J is TRBJ2-3; weak D call: TRBD2 (6 bases). The V gene's germline CDR1 is MNHEY and CDR2 SVGAGI. V lost 7 bases and J 1 base, leaving 12 bases between the germline ends. CDR3 size: 14 residues. Here the CDR3 DNA reads TGTGCCAGCACGCGGGCGGGGCGCACAGATACGCAGTATTTT. Its translation is CASTRAGRTDTQYF.

The rearrangement links TRBV5-1 to TRBJ2-1, with 11 nucleotides matching TRBD2. CDR3 length: 16 residues. V trimming: 4 bases; J trimming: 4 bases; junction bases outside the gene matches: 7. Germline loops: CDR1 SGHRS, CDR2 YFSETQ. CDR3: CASSLTGTSGYNEQFF. CDR3 sequence (DNA): TGCGCCAGCAGCCTAACCGGGACTAGCGGTTACAATGAGCAGTTCTTC.

A single count supports this clone. The chain combines TRBV5-4 with TRBJ2-5, with D tentatively TRBD1 (7 bases). Trimming left V 0 bases short and J 5 bases short, with 14 bases between. CDR1 SGHNT and CDR2 YYREEE come from the germline V gene (reference sequence). The CDR3 length is 15 residues. Here the CDR3 reads CASSLVEGARETQYF. The CDR3 bases are TGTGCCAGCAGCTTGGTGGAGGGGGCGCGGGAGACCCAGTACTTC.

This chain joins TRBV2 and TRBJ2-1; 10 bases are shared with TRBD2. The CDR3 is 16 residues long. The germline V gene has CDR1 SNHLY and CDR2 FYNNEI. The V and J ends lost 5 bases and 7 bases, in that order; junction bases with no gene match: 11. CDR3 DNA sequence: TGTGCCAGCAGTCTGGAGCGGGGGGGCCTGGTGAATGAGCAGTTCTTC. Translated: CASSLERGGLVNEQFF.